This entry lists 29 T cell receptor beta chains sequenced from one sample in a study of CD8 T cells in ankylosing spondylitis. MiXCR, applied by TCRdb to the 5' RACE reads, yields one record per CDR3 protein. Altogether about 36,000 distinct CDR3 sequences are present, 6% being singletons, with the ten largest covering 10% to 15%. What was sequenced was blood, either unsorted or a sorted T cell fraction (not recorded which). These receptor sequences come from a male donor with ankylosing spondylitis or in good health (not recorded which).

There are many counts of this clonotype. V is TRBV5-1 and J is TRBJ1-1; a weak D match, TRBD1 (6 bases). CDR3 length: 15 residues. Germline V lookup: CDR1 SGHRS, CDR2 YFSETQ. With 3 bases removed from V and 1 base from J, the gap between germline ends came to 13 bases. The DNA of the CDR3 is TGCGCCAGCAGCTCTCGAGCAGGGGCGAACACTGAAGCTTTCTTT. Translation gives CASSSRAGANTEAFF. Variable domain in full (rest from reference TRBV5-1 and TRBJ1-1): KAGVTQTPRYLIKTRGQQVTLSCSPISGHRSVSWYQQTPGQGLQFLFEYFSETQRNKGNFPGRFSGRQFSNSRSEMNVSTLELGDSALYLCASSSRAGANTEAFFGQGTRLTVV.

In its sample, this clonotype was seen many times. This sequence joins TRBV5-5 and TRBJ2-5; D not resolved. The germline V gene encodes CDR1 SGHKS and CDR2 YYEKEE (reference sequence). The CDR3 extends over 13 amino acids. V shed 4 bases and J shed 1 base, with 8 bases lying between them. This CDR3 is CASSPRAQETQYF. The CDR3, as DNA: TGTGCCAGCAGCCCCCGGGCCCAAGAGACCCAGTACTTC.

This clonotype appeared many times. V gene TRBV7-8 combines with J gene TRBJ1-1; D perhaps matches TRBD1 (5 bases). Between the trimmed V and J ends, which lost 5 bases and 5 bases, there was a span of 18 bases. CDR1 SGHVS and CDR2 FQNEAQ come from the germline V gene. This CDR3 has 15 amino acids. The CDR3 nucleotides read TGTGCCAGCAGCCCACGTGGGGCGTCCGGGACTGAAGCTTTCTTT. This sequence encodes CASSPRGASGTEAFF.

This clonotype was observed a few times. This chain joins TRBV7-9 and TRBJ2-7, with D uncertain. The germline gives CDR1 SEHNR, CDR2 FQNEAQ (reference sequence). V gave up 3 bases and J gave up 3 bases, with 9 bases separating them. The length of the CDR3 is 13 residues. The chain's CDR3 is CASSFGQLYEQYF. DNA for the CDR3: TGTGCCAGCAGCTTCGGGCAGCTCTACGAGCAGTACTTC.

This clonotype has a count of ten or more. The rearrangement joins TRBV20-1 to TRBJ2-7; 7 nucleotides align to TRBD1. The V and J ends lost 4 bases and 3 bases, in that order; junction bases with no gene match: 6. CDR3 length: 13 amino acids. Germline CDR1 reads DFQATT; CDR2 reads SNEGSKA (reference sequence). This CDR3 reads CSATTGQLYEQYF. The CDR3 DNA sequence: TGCAGTGCTACGACGGGACAGCTCTACGAGCAGTACTTC.

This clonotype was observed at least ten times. CDR3 loop: CASSQSANNEQFF. In nucleotides, the CDR3 is TGCGCCAGCAGCCAATCCGCAAACAATGAGCAGTTCTTC. This chain joins TRBV5-1 and TRBJ2-1; D is undetermined. The CDR3 extends over 13 amino acids. V lost 4 bases, J lost 5 bases, and 10 bases lay in between. The V gene's germline CDR1 is SGHRS and CDR2 YFSETQ.

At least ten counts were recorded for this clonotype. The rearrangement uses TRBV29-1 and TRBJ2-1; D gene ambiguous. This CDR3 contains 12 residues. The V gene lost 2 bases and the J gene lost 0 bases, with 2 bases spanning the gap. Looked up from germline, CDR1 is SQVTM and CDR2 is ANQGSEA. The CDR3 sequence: CSVEYSYNEQFF. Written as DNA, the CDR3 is TGCAGCGTTGAATACTCCTACAATGAGCAGTTCTTC.

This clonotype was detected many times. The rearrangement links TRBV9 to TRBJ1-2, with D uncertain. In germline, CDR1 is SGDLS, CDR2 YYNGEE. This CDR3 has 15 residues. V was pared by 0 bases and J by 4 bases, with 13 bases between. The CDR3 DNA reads TGTGCCAGCAGCGTAGGGGTTAGTTCCTCCTATGGCTACACCTTC. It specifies CASSVGVSSSYGYTF.

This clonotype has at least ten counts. This CDR3 reads CASSPGSSSNQPQHF. In DNA, the CDR3 is TGTGCCAGCAGTCCAGGGTCGTCGAGCAATCAGCCCCAGCATTTT. This chain joins TRBV6-1 and TRBJ1-5; D possibly corresponds to TRBD1 (5 bases). Germline V gene sequence: CDR1 MNHNS, CDR2 SASEGT. The V and J ends lost 5 bases and 1 base respectively, with 12 bases between them. The CDR3 is 15 amino acids.

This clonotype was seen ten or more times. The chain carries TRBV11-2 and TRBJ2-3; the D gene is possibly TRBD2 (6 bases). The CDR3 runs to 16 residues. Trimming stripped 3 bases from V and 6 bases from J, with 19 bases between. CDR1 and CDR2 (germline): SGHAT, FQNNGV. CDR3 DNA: TGTGCCAGCAGCTTCCGCGGGACTGTCCTGCGGGATACGCAGTATTTT. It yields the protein CASSFRGTVLRDTQYF.

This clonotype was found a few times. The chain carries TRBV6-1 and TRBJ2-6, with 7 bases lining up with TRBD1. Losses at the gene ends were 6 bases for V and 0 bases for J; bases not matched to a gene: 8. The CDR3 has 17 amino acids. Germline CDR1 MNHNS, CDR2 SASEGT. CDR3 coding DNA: TGTGCCAGCAGATTCTGGGACAGCAGCTCTGGGGCCAACGTCCTGACTTTC. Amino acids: CASRFWDSSSGANVLTF.

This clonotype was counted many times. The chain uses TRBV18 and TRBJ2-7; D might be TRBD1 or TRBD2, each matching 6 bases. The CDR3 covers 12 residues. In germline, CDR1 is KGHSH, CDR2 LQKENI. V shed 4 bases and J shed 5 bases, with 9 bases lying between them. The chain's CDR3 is CASSHGGDEQYF. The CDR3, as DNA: TGTGCCAGCTCACACGGGGGCGACGAGCAGTACTTC.

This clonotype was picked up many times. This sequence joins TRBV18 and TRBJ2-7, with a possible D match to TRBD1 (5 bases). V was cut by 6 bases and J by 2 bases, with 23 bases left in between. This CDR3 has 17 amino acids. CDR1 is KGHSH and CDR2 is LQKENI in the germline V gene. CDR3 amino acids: CASSPRMADRTTYEQYF. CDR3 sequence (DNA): TGTGCCAGCTCCCCCCGGATGGCTGACAGAACAACCTACGAGCAGTACTTC. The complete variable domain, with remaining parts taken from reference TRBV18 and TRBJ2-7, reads NAGVMQNPRHLVRRRGQEARLRCSPMKGHSHVYWYRQLPEEGLKFMVYLQKENIIDESGMPKERFSAEFPKEGPSILRIQQVVRGDSAAYFCASSPRMADRTTYEQYFGPGTRLTVT.

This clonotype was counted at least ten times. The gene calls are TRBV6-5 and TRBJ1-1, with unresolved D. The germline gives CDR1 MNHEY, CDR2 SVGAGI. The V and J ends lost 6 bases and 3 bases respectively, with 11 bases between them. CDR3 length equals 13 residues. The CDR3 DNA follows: TGTGCCAGCAGCCGTGATGCGGACACTGAAGCTTTCTTT. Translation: CASSRDADTEAFF.

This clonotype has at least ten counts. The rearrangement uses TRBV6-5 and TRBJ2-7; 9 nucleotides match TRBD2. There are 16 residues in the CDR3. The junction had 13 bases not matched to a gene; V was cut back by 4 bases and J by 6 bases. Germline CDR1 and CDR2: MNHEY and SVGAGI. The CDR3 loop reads CASSFSAAGGVGEQYF. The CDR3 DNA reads TGTGCCAGCAGTTTCAGTGCAGCGGGGGGAGTTGGCGAGCAGTACTTC.

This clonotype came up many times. CDR3 residues: CASRPGGRSYEQYF. CDR3 sequence (DNA): TGTGCCAGCCGCCCGGGGGGCCGCTCCTACGAGCAGTACTTC. The V call is TRBV13, the J call TRBJ2-7, with a tentative D call TRBD2 (7 bases). This CDR3 comprises 14 residues. V lost 8 bases to trimming and J lost 0 bases, with 14 bases between them. CDR1 and CDR2 from the germline V gene are PRHDT and FYEKMQ (reference sequence).

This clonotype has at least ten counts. The CDR3 DNA sequence: TGCAGTGCTAGCCCCTCGGGGGATCAGCCCCAGCATTTT. Its protein product is CSASPSGDQPQHF. This rearrangement joins TRBV20-1 to TRBJ1-5; D is possibly TRBD1 (5 bases). Germline V gives CDR1 DFQATT, CDR2 SNEGSKA (reference sequence). The CDR3 length is 13 residues. The V end lost 3 bases, the J end lost 5 bases, and 11 bases lay between the germline ends.

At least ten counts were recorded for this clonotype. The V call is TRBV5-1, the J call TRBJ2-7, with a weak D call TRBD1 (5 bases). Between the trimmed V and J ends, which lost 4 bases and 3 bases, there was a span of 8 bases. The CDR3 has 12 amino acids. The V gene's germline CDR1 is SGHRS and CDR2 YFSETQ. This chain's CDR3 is CASSPGHYEQYF. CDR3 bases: TGCGCCAGCAGCCCCGGACACTACGAGCAGTACTTC.

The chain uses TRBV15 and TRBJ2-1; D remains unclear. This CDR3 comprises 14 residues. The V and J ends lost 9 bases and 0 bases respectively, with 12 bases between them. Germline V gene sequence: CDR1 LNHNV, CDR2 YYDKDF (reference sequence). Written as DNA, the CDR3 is TGTGCCACTCGCGGCGTGAGCTCCTACAATGAGCAGTTCTTC. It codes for CATRGVSSYNEQFF. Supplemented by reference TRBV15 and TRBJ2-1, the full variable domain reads DAMVIQNPRYQVTQFGKPVTLSCSQTLNHNVMYWYQQKSSQAPKLLFHYYDKDFNNEADTPDNFQSRRPNTSFCFLDIRSPGLGDTAMYLCATRGVSSYNEQFFGPGTRLTVL.

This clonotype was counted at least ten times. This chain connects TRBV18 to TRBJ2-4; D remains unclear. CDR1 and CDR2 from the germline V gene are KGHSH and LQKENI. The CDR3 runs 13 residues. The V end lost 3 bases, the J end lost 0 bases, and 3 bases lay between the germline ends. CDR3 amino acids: CASSPVAKNIQYF. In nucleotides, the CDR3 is TGTGCCAGCTCACCTGTAGCCAAAAACATTCAGTACTTC.

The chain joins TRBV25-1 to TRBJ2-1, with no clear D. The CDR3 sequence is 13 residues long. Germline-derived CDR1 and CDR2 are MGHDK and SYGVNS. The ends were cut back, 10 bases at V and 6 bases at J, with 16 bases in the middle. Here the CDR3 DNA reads TGTGCCATCGGCTTCGGGCGTCTCAATGAGCAGTTCTTC. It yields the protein CAIGFGRLNEQFF.

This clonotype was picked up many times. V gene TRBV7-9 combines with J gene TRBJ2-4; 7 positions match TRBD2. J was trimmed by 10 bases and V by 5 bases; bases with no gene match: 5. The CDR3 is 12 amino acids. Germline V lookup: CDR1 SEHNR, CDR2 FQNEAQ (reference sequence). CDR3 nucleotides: TGTGCCAGCAGCCTCCAAGCGGGGATTCAGTACTTC. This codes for CASSLQAGIQYF.

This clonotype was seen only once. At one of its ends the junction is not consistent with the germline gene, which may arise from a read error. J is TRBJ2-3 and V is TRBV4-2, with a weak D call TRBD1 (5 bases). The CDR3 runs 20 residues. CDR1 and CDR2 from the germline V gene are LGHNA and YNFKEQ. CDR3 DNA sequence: TGTGCCATCAGCCACAGGCTCCCGTCCTGGTCTAAACCTAGCACAGATACGCAGTATTTT. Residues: CAISHRLPSWSKPSTDTQYF.

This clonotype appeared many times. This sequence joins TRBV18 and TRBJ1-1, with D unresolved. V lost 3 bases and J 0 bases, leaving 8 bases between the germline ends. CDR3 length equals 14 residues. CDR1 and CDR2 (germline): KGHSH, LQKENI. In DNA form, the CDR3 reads TGTGCCAGCTCACCTGAGGTCCTGAACACTGAAGCTTTCTTT. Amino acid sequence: CASSPEVLNTEAFF. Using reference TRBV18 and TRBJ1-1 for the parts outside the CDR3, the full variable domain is NAGVMQNPRHLVRRRGQEARLRCSPMKGHSHVYWYRQLPEEGLKFMVYLQKENIIDESGMPKERFSAEFPKEGPSILRIQQVVRGDSAAYFCASSPEVLNTEAFFGQGTRLTVV.

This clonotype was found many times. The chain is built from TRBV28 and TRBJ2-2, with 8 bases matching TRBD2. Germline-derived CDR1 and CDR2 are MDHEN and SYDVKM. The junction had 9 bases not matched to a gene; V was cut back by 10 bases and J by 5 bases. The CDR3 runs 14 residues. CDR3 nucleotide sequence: TGTGCCATCCGAACCCAGCGGGAGACCGGGGAGCTGTTTTTT. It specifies CAIRTQRETGELFF.

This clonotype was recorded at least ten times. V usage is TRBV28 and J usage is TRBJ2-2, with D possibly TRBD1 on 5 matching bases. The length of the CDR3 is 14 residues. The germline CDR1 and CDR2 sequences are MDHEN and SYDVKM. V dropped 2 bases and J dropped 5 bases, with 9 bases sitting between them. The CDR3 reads CASSLVQGTGELFF. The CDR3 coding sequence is TGTGCCAGCAGTTTAGTGCAGGGAACCGGGGAGCTGTTTTTT.

In DNA, the CDR3 is TGTGCCAGCAGCTTTGTGAACACCGGGGAGCTGTTTTTT. Encoded protein: CASSFVNTGELFF. The rearrangement joins TRBV11-2 to TRBJ2-2; D is undetermined. Germline V gene lookup returns CDR1 SGHAT and CDR2 FQNNGV. CDR3 size: 13 residues. With 3 bases removed from V and 1 base from J, the gap between germline ends came to 3 bases.

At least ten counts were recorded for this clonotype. The CDR3 bases are TGTGCCAGCACTTACCCCCCTAAATACAGCGAGCAGTACTTC. Translation gives CASTYPPKYSEQYF. The chain carries TRBV28 and TRBJ2-7; D not certain. This CDR3 is 14 amino acids long. V was clipped by 7 bases and J by 6 bases, with 19 bases between them. Germline V gene sequence: CDR1 MDHEN, CDR2 SYDVKM.

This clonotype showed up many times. This chain's CDR3 is CASSLGTVQLIGETQYF. The DNA of the CDR3 is TGCGCCAGCAGCCTCGGGACCGTGCAGCTTATTGGGGAGACCCAGTACTTC. The gene calls are TRBV4-3 and TRBJ2-5; tentatively, D is TRBD1 or TRBD2 (5 bases each). CDR1 is LGHNA and CDR2 is YSLEER in the germline V gene. The CDR3 has 17 residues. Trimming removed 4 bases from V and 5 bases from J, with 23 bases in between.